The 12 T cell receptor beta chains reported below all come from one sample, sequenced in a study of cytomegalovirus exposure and HLA in healthy donors (dated by TCRdb to about 2017). Libraries were prepared through the immunoSEQ multiplex PCR assay. This is the immuneACCESS table as TCRdb keeps it, with only in-frame sequences that have V and J called. A part of the clones is gone; compared with another copy, unresolved V genes explain less than half, and the rest is unexplained. The sample records about 68,000 clones, around 90% of which are singletons. The ten most abundant clones make up about 3% of the sample. Sequenced input: PBMCs. The receptors shown here come from a man aged 18-30 years in good health and CMV-seronegative.

V gene TRBV18 combines with J gene TRBJ2-3, with D perhaps TRBD2 (5 bases). Trimming pared 2 bases from V and 3 bases from J, leaving 12 bases between. Germline CDR1 is KGHSH and CDR2 is LQKENI. The CDR3 consists of 15 residues. CDR3 DNA sequence: TGTGCCAGCTCACCAGTCGGGGTGGGTACAGATACGCAGTATTTT. Its protein is CASSPVGVGTDTQYF.

The table lists this clone with a count of one. The gene calls are TRBV19 and TRBJ2-1; weak D call: TRBD2 (6 bases). Trimming took off 3 bases at V and 0 bases at J, with 15 bases between the two ends. CDR1 and CDR2 (germline): LNHDA, SQIVND (reference sequence). The CDR3 has 17 residues. The CDR3 protein is CASSMGIAESSYNEQFF. The CDR3 nucleotides read TGTGCCAGTAGTATGGGAATAGCGGAAAGCTCCTACAATGAGCAGTTCTTC.

This clone was seen once. This chain uses TRBV7-2 with TRBJ2-3, with D maybe TRBD2 (5 bases). Trimming cost V 5 bases and J 3 bases, with 6 bases left between them. Looked up from germline, CDR1 is SGHTA and CDR2 is FQGNSA. CDR3 size: 12 residues. The CDR3 loop is CASSGETDTQYF. As DNA, the CDR3 is TGTGCCAGCAGCGGGGAGACAGATACGCAGTATTTT.

Turning to this clone: Compared with germline, one end of the junction differs, possibly owing to a read error. This rearrangement joins TRBV28 to TRBJ2-7; a possible D gene is TRBD1 (6 bases). The CDR3 is 13 residues long. The germline gives CDR1 MDHEN, CDR2 SYDVKM. CDR3 in amino acids: CAGRAGVTAEQYF. In nucleotides, the CDR3 is TGTGCCGGCAGGGCAGGGGTTACAGCCGAGCAGTACTTC.

This chain links TRBV27 with TRBJ2-7; 8 bases are a match to TRBD1. CDR3 size: 15 residues. Germline CDR1 and CDR2: MNHEY and SMNVEV (reference sequence). Trimming at V came to 3 bases and at J to 3 bases, leaving 7 bases not matched to a gene. CDR3 nucleotide sequence: TGTGCCAGCAGTTTTGGTTCAGGGGGCTACTACGAGCAGTACTTC. Residues: CASSFGSGGYYEQYF.

In nucleotides, the CDR3 is TGTGCCTGGACTAGCGGGAGTGGGGAGACCCAGTACTTC. It is translated as CAWTSGSGETQYF. The chain carries TRBV30 and TRBJ2-5; 10 bases agree with TRBD2. This CDR3 has 13 residues. J gave up 5 bases and V 4 bases, and 4 bases lay outside the gene matches. Germline V lookup: CDR1 GTSNPN, CDR2 SVGIG (reference sequence).

The V call is TRBV29-1, the J call TRBJ2-1, with TRBD1 matching over 9 bases. The junction had 11 bases not matched to a gene; V was cut back by 0 bases and J by 8 bases. The germline gives CDR1 SQVTM, CDR2 ANQGSEA. The CDR3 covers 16 residues. CDR3 nucleotide sequence: TGCAGCGTTGAAGAGACCGGGACAGGGTATTGGTATGAGCAGTTCTTC. Translating gives CSVEETGTGYWYEQFF.

The V gene is TRBV30, the J gene TRBJ2-1; D possibly corresponds to TRBD1 (5 bases). This CDR3 contains 12 residues. The V gene's germline CDR1 is GTSNPN and CDR2 SVGIG (reference sequence). The V gene lost 5 bases and the J gene lost 13 bases, with 18 bases spanning the gap. The CDR3 DNA is TGTGCCTGGTACCCCCAGGGCCTGATCCAGTTCTTC. Amino acids: CAWYPQGLIQFF.

V usage is TRBV7-3 and J usage is TRBJ1-1, with D possibly being TRBD1 (5 bases). The germline V and J ends were trimmed by 5 bases and 0 bases, with 13 bases remaining between them. There are 15 residues in the CDR3. The germline V gene encodes CDR1 SGHTA and CDR2 FQGTGA. CDR3 nucleotide sequence: TGTGCCAGCAGCCCCCAGGGTCGGATGAACACTGAAGCTTTCTTT. Protein sequence: CASSPQGRMNTEAFF.

This clone was picked up one time. This sequence joins TRBV19 and TRBJ1-5; TRBD1 aligns across 10 bases. CDR3 length equals 14 residues. Trimming removed 7 bases from V and 7 bases from J; junction bases left unmatched: 7. Germline values: CDR1 LNHDA, CDR2 SQIVND (reference sequence). The CDR3 DNA follows: TGTGCCAGTACCAGGGGACAGGGGAAACAGCCCCAGCATTTT. Translated: CASTRGQGKQPQHF.

The chain uses TRBV29-1 and TRBJ2-7; D call uncertain. The CDR3 is made up of 16 amino acids. Between the trimmed V and J ends, which lost 0 bases and 2 bases, there was a span of 17 bases. Per the germline V gene, CDR1 is SQVTM and CDR2 is ANQGSEA. In DNA, the CDR3 is TGCAGCGTTGAAGAACGCCTCCACGGAGTAACCTACGAGCAGTACTTC. Translating it yields CSVEERLHGVTYEQYF.

This rearrangement joins TRBV20-1 to TRBJ2-7; D may be TRBD2 (5 bases). V was trimmed by 5 bases and J by 7 bases, leaving 12 bases between them. CDR1 is DFQATT, CDR2 SNEGSKA, per germline (reference sequence). The CDR3 is made up of 11 amino acids. As DNA, the CDR3 is TGCAGTGCTGCCCGGACGGGAGAGCAGTACTTC. Protein sequence: CSAARTGEQYF.